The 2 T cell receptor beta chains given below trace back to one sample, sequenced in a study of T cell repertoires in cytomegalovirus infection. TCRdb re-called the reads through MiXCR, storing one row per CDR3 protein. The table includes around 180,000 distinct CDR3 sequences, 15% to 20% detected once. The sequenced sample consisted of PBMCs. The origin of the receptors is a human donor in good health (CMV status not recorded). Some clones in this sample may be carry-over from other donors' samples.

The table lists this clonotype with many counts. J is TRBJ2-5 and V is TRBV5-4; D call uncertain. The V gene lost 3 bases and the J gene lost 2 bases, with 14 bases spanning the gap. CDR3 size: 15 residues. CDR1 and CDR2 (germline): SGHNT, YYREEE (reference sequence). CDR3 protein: CASSWASALQETQYF. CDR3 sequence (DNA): TGTGCCAGCAGCTGGGCATCAGCCCTGCAAGAGACCCAGTACTTC.

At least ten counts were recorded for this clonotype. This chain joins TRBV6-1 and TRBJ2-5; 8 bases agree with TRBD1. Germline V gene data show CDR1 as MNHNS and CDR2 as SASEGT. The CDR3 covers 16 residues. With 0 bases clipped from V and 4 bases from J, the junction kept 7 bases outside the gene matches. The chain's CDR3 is CASSEASRGRIETQYF. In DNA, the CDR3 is TGTGCCAGCAGTGAAGCCTCCAGGGGGCGTATAGAGACCCAGTACTTC.